This T cell receptor beta chain was captured by sequencing in a study of T cell changes during pregnancy in multiple sclerosis. The CDR3 sequence is 16 residues long. Trimming removed 0 bases from V and 1 base from J, with 12 bases in between. Germline V lookup: CDR1 SGHDN, CDR2 FVKESK. Using immunoSEQ multiplex PCR, the repertoire was profiled, and TCRdb retains in-frame clones only, with some absent. The top ten hold almost 0.3% of the sample, which has 11,000 or so clones, roughly 94% seen once. The chain joins TRBV14 to TRBJ1-1; perhaps TRBD1 as D (5 bases). The input for sequencing was CD4+ T cells from peripheral blood mononuclear cells, taken before pregnancy. This clonotype was obtained from a female donor with multiple sclerosis, enrolled in a pregnancy study. CDR3 sequence: CASSQEAGWGNTEAFF. In DNA, the CDR3 is TGTGCCAGCAGCCAAGAGGCAGGGTGGGGGAACACTGAAGCTTTCTTT.